This TCR beta chain came from a study of post-analysis software for immune sequencing data (dated by TCRdb to the mid-2010s). As for the study more broadly: Disease courses on record covered relapsing-remitting, secondary progressive and progressive-relapsing multiple sclerosis, though some patients had no subtype annotation. Patient repertoires were compared against roughly 12 previously published healthy control repertoires from donors aged about 6 to 27 years. A subset of samples was prepared in parallel using single-end sample barcoding, then pooled and co-amplified after Illumina adapter ligation.

About this clonotype itself: The target of this receptor is not known. The junction does not match germline at one end; this may be a read error.

Findings and caveats that apply to the study as a whole: Strong co-clustering of samples prepared in the same batch was shown by direct clustering with F measure, prompting a batch-effect correction. The multiple sclerosis patient group was slightly younger than the control group. Normalized Chao1 diversity was significantly lower in multiple sclerosis patients than controls, suggesting substantial peripheral T-cell clonal expansion. Patients showed significantly higher frequencies than controls for five TRBV segments, among them TRBV5-6, TRBV5-1 and TRBV20-1.

Preparation of the library involved PCR. For sequencing, an Illumina HiSeq 2500 was employed. Unique molecular identifiers were incorporated into TCR beta cDNA libraries to reduce PCR and sequencing biases. Some 500,000 cDNA molecules were obtained per 1 to 10 million input T cells, so each molecule approximated one T cell. The patient libraries were prepared and sequenced with the same protocol used for the earlier healthy control dataset. Within a given batch, samples were prepared together, multiplexed and sequenced on the same HiSeq lane. The authors' pipeline ran thus. MIGEC handled the raw barcoded reads, throwing out single-read molecular identifier groups before consensus assembly and CDR3 extraction. VDJtools was used for post-analysis of the clonotype tables, and diversity was normalized by down-sampling every dataset to the size of the smallest sample. To correct batch-related cross-sample contamination, repertoire overlap clustering matched CDR3 amino acid sequences but not nucleotide sequences. Clones were called with MiXCR by TCRdb after fastp trimmed the public reads at Q25, and only in-frame beta chains were retained. Rows matching on CDR3 protein sequence are summarized as one entry with the most common DNA and genes. TCRdb assigned the V and J calls; the authors' analysis was not used. Recorded for this sample are around 260,000 distinct CDR3 sequences; 30% to 45% of them occurred a single time. Jointly, the top ten make up 4% to 6% of the sample.

TCR beta repertoires were profiled from peripheral blood of 10 to 15 young patients with multiple sclerosis to demonstrate the VDJtools post-analysis software. The patients with multiple sclerosis were children and adolescents between about 6 and 17 years of age. Reading from cysteine to phenylalanine, the CDR3 counts 15 amino acids. Just CDR3 DNA is preserved here, 45 bases in frame from base 1. CDR1 SQVTM and CDR2 ANQGSEA were looked up in the germline V gene. The sample comprised blood. This receptor was identified in a girl aged 5-17 years with multiple sclerosis. The sequence is built from TRBV29-1 and TRBJ2-7; 10 central bases correspond to TRBD2. The DNA sequence is given as TGCAGCGGGACCTCTAGCGGGAGATCCCACAATGAGCATTACTTC. Its product reads: CSGTSSGRSHNEHYF.